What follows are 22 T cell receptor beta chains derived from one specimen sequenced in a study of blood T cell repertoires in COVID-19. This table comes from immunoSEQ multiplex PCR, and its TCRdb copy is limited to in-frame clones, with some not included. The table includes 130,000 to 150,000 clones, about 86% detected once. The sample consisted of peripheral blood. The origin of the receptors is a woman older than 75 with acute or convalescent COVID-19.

In nucleotides, the CDR3 is TGTGCCAGCAGTTACGGCAGTAGCACAGATACGCAGTATTTT. Translated: CASSYGSSTDTQYF. V gene TRBV6-2 or TRBV6-3 combines with J gene TRBJ2-3; D not certain. Trimming removed 2 bases at V and 0 bases at J, with 6 bases between. The CDR3 runs to 14 residues. The germline CDR1 and CDR2 sequences are MNHEY and SVGEGT.

CDR3 DNA: TGTGCCAGAAGTCTGATGATCGGACAGCTTAATTCACCCCTCCACTTT. Residues: CARSLMIGQLNSPLHF. This chain uses TRBV5-3 with TRBJ1-6, with TRBD1 as a possible D gene (6 bases). TRBV5-3 counts as an open reading frame of uncertain function. V lost 5 bases, J lost 6 bases, and 18 bases lay in between. This CDR3 comprises 16 residues.

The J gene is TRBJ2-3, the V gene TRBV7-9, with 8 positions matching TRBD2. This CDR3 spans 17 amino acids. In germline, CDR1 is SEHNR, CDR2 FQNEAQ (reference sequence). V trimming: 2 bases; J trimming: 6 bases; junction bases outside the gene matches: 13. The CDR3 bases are TGTGCCAGCAGCTTACACCTATTCGGGGGGGGTGTGGATACGCAGTATTTT. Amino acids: CASSLHLFGGGVDTQYF.

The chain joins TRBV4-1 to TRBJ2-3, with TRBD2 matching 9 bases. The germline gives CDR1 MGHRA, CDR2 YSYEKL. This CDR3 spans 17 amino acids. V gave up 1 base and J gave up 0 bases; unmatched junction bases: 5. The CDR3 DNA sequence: TGCGCCAGCAGCCAAGCATCAGCGGGGGGCAGCACAGATACGCAGTATTTT. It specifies CASSQASAGGSTDTQYF.

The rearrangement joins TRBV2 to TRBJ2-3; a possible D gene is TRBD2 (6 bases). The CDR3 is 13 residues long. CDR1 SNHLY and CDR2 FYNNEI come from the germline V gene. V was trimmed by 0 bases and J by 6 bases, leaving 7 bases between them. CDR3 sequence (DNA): TGTGCCAGCAGTGAAGCGCGGGACGATACGCAGTATTTT. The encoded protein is CASSEARDDTQYF.

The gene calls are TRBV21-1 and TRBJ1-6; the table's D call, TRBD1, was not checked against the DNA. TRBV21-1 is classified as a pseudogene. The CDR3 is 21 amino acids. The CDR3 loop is CASSRPLPGQGSSEYNSPLHF. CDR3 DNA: TGTGCCAGCAGCCGGCCCCTGCCGGGACAGGGGTCTTCCGAATATAATTCACCCCTCCACTTT.

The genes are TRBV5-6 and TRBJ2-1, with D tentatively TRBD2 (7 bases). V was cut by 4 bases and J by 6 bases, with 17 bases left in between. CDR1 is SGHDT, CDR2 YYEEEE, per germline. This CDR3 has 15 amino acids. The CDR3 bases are TGTGCCAGCAGCCCGTGGGGGGGGGCGGGCAATGAGCAGTTCTTC. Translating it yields CASSPWGGAGNEQFF.

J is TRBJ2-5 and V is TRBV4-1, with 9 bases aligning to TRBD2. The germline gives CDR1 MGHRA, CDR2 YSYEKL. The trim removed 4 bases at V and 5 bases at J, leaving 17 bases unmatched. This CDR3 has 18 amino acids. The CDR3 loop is CASSPGRRLAGTGETQYF. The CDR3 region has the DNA TGCGCCAGCAGCCCGGGCAGGCGGCTAGCGGGGACCGGGGAGACCCAGTACTTC.

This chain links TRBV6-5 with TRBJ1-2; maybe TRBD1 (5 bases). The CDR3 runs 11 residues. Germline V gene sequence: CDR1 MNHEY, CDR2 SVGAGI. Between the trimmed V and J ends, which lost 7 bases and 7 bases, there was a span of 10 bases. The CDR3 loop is CASTAGIGYTF. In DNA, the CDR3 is TGTGCCAGCACCGCAGGGATTGGCTACACCTTC.

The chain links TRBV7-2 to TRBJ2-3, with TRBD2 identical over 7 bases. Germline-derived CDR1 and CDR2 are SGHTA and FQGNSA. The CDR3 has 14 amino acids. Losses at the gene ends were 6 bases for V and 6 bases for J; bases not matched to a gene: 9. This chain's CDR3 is CASSLGAGWDTQYF. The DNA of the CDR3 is TGTGCCAGCAGTTTGGGAGCGGGGTGGGATACGCAGTATTTT.

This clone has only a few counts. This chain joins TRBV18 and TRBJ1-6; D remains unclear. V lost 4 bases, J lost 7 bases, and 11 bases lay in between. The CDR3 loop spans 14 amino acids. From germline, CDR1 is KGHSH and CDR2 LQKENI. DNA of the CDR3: TGTGCCAGCTCACTCAATAATCAGAATTCACCCCTCCACTTT. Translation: CASSLNNQNSPLHF.

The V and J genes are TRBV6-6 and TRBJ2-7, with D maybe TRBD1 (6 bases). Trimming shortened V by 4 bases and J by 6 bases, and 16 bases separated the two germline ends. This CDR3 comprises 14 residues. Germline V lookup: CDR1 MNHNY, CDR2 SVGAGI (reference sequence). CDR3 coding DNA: TGTGCCAGCAGTTCTCCCCCAGGGGTTTCCGAGCAGTACTTC. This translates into CASSSPPGVSEQYF.

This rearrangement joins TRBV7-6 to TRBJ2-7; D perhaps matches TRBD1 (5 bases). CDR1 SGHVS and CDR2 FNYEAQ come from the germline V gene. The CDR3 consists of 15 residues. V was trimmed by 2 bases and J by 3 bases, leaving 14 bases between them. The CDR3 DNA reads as TGTGCCAGCAGCTTAACGGGCCAGGGTGGCTACGAGCAGTACTTC. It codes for CASSLTGQGGYEQYF.

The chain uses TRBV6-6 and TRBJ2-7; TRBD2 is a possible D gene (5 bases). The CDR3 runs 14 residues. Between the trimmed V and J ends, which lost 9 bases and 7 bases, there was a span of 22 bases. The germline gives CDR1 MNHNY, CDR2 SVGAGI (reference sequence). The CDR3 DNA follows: TGTGCCAGTACCCGGGGAAGGGCTGGGATGGAGCAGTACTTC. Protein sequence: CASTRGRAGMEQYF.

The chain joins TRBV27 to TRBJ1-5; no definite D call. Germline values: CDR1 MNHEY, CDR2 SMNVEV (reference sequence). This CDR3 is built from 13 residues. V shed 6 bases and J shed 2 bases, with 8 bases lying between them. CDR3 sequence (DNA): TGTGCCAGCAGCTACGAAGGCAATCAGCCCCAGCATTTT. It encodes CASSYEGNQPQHF.

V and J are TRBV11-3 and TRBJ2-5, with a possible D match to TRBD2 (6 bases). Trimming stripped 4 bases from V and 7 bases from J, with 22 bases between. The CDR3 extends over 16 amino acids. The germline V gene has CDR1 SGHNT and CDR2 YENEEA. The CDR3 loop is CASSSGTATSGGTQYF. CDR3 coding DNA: TGTGCCAGCAGCTCCGGGACGGCTACCTCCGGGGGGACCCAGTACTTC.

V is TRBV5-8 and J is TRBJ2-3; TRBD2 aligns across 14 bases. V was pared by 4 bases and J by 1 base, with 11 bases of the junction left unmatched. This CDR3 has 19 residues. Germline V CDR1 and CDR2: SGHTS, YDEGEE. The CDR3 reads CASSNGLAGGIVGTDTQYF. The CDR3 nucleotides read TGTGCCAGCAGCAACGGACTAGCGGGGGGCATCGTAGGCACAGATACGCAGTATTTT. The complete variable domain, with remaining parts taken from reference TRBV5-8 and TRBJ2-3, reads EAGVTQSPTHLIKTRGQQATLRCSPISGHTSVYWYQQALGLGLQFLLWYDEGEERNRGNFPPRFSGRQFPNYSSELNVNALELEDSALYLCASSNGLAGGIVGTDTQYFGPGTRLTVL.

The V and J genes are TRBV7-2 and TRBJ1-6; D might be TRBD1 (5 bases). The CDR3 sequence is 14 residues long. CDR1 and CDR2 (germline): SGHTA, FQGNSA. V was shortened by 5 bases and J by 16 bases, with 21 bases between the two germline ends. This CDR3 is CASSPTNQGLRLHF. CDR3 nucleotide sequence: TGTGCCAGCAGCCCGACGAACCAGGGTTTAAGACTCCACTTT.

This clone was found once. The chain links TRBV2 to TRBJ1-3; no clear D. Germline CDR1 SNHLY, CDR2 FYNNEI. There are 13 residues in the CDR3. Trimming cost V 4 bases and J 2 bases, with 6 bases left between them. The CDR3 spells CASSGQAGNTIYF. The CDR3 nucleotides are TGTGCCAGCAGTGGCCAGGCTGGAAACACCATATATTTT.

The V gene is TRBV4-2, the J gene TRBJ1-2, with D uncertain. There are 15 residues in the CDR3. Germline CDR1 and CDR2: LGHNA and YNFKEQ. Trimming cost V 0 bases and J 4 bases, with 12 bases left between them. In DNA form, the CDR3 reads TGTGCCAGCAGCCAAGAAGGGAGGGTGCTCTATGGCTACACCTTC. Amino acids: CASSQEGRVLYGYTF.

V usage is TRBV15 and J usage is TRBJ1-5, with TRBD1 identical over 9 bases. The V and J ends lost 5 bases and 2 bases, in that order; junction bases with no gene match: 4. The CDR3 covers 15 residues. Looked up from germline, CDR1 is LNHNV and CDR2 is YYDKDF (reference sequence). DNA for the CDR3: TGTGCCACCAGCCGGACAGGGGTTCGCAATCAGCCCCAGCATTTT. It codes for CATSRTGVRNQPQHF.

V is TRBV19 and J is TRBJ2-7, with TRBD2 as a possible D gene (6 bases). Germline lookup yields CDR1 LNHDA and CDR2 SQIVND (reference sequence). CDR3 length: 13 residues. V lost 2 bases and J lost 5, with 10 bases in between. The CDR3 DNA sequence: TGTGCCAGTAGTATACCGGGGGAGCACGAGCAGTACTTC. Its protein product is CASSIPGEHEQYF.